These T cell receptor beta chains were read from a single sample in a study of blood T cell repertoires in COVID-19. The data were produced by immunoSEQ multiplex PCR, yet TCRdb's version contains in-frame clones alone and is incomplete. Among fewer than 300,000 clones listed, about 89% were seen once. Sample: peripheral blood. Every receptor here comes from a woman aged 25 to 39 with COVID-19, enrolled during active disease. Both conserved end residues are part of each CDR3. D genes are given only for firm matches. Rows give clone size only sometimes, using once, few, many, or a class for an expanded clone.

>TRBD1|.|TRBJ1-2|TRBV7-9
TGTGCCAGCAGCTCATCCCCTGAGGGGGCGGGTGGCTACACCTTC
CASSSSPEGAGGYTF
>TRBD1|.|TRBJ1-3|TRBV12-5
TGTGCTAGTGGTTCCCCCGGGACAGGGGAGAACACCATATATTTT
CASGSPGTGENTIYF
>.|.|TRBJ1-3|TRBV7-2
TGTGCCAGCAGCTTTGACAGCTCTGGAAACACCATATATTTT
CASSFDSSGNTIYF
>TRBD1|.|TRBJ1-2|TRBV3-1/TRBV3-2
TGTGCCAGCAGCCCTGACAGGGGCCGGACTTATGGCTACACCTTC
CASSPDRGRTYGYTF
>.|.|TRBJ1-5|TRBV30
TGTGCCTGGCGGGCGGGTTCGGATCAGCCCCAGCATTTT
CAWRAGSDQPQHF
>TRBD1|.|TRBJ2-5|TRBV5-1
TGCGCCAGCAGGCGAACAGGGGGCGCAGAGACCCAGTACTTC
CASRRTGGAETQYF
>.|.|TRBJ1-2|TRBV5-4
TGTGCCAGCAGCCTAAAACCTAACTATGGCTACACCTTC
CASSLKPNYGYTF
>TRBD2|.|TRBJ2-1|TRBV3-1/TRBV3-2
TGTGCCAGCAGCCAACTAGCGGGAGTAGAGCAGTTCTTC
CASSQLAGVEQFF
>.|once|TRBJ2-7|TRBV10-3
TGTGCCATCAGTGAGTCCGGGAGTGAGCAGTACTTC
CAISESGSEQYF
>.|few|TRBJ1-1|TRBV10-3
TGTGCCATCAGTGAGTTCGAGGGAGGGAGGCAGGTGGAAGCTTTCTTT
CAISEFEGGRQVEAFF
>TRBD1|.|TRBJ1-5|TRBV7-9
TGTGCCAGCAGCTCCGGACAGGACCTGGGGCCCCAGCATTTT
CASSSGQDLGPQHF
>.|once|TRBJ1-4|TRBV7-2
TGTGCCAGCAGCTTAGGAGCAGGGCGGTCGAGTGAAAAACTGTTTTTT
CASSLGAGRSSEKLFF
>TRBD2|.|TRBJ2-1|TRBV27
TGTGCCAGCAGTTTCCCTATCGAAGCGGGAGGGCCCTTGAATGAGCAGTTCTTC
CASSFPIEAGGPLNEQFF
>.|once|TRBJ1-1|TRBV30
TGTGCCTGGGGCCGGGATAACACTGAAGCTTTCTTT
CAWGRDNTEAFF
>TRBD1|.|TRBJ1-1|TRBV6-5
TGTGCCAGCATTAAAACCAGGGGGACCGAAGCTTTCTTT
CASIKTRGTEAFF
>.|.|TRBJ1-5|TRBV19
TGTGCCAGTAGTATAAGCTATCGGCCCCAGCATTTT
CASSISYRPQHF
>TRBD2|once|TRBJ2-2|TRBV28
TGTGCCAGCCCCCAAAGTTGGATTGTGGGGACTAGCGGGAGATTCATCGGGGAGCTGTTTTTT
CASPQSWIVGTSGRFIGELFF
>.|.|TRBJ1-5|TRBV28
TGTGCCAGCAGTTTTCAGGGTGGGGCCAATCAGCCCCAGCATTTT
CASSFQGGANQPQHF
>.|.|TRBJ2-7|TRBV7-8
TGTGCCAGCAGCTTCGGGGGCTCCTACGAGCAGTACTTC
CASSFGGSYEQYF
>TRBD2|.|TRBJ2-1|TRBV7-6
TGTGCCAGCAGCTCTTCTAGCGGGGCAGCCACAACGGAGCAGTTCTTC
CASSSSSGAATTEQFF
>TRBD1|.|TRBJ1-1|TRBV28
TGTGCCAGCATGGGACAGGGGGCGGTCACTGAAGCTTTCTTT
CASMGQGAVTEAFF
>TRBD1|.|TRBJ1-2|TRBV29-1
TGCAGCGTTGAACCGGGACAGGGCTATGGCTACACCTTC
CSVEPGQGYGYTF
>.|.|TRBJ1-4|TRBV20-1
TGCAGTGTCTACGCTGAAAAACTGTTTTTT
CSVYAEKLFF
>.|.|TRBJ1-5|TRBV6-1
TGTGCCAGCAGTGAATGGGTGGGGAGTAGCAATCAGCCCCAGCATTTT
CASSEWVGSSNQPQHF
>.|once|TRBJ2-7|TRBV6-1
TGTGCCAGCAGTGAAGCCGTCTCGGGATACGAGCAGTACTTC
CASSEAVSGYEQYF
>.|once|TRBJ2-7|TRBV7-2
TGTGCCAGCAGCTTATCGGGGTCCTCCGGCTACGAGCAGTACTTC
CASSLSGSSGYEQYF
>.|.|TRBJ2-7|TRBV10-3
TGTGCCATCAGTGAGTCACAGGGTATTATGTACGAGCAGTACTTC
CAISESQGIMYEQYF
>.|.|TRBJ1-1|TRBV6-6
TGTGCCAGCAGTTACTCTCCCAGGGACACTGAAGCTTTCTTT
CASSYSPRDTEAFF
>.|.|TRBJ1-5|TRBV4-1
TGCGCCAGCAGCCAAGATAACACTAATAATCAGCCCCAGCATTTT
CASSQDNTNNQPQHF
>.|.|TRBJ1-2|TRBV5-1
TGCGCCAGCAGCTTGGAGGCAGCTTGGAGTGGCTACACCTTC
CASSLEAAWSGYTF
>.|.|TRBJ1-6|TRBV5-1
TGCGCCAGCAGCTTGGGCCTTAGGACAGATTCTATGAGCTCCTATAATTCACCCCTCCACTTT
CASSLGLRTDSMSSYNSPLHF
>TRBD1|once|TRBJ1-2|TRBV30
TGTGCCTGGAGGGGGGACAGGGGTTTATGCTACACCTTC
CAWRGDRGLCYTF
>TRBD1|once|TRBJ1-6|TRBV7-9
TGTGCCAGCAGCTTATACAGGGGGTGGAATTCACCCCTCCACTTT
CASSLYRGWNSPLHF
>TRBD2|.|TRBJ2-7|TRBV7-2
TGTGCCAGCAGCTTTGGTAGCGGGGCCTCCTACGAGCAGTACTTC
CASSFGSGASYEQYF
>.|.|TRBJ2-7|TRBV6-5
TGTGCCAGCAGTTACGGGCAGGGGACCTACGAGCAGTACTTC
CASSYGQGTYEQYF
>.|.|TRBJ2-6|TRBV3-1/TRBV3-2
TGTGCCAGCAGCCCCGTGCTGGCCGGGGCCAACGTCCTGACTTTC
CASSPVLAGANVLTF
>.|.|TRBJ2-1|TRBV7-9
TGTGCCAGCAGCTTGTTGGAGGGTTACAATGAGCAGTTCTTC
CASSLLEGYNEQFF
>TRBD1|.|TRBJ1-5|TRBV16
TGTGCCAGCAGCCAATTTGGACAGGGGAATCAGCCCCAGCATTTT
CASSQFGQGNQPQHF
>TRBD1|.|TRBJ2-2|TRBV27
TGTGCCAGCAGTTTAGGGCGGACAGGGTACACCGGGGAGCTGTTTTTT
CASSLGRTGYTGELFF
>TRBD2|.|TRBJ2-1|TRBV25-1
TGTGCCAGCAGTGATTGGTTGGCGGGAGGGTCCGATGAGCAGTTCTTC
CASSDWLAGGSDEQFF
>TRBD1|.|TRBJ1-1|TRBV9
TGTGCCAGCAGCGTAGACCCAGGGGGTACGAACACTGAAGCTTTCTTT
CASSVDPGGTNTEAFF